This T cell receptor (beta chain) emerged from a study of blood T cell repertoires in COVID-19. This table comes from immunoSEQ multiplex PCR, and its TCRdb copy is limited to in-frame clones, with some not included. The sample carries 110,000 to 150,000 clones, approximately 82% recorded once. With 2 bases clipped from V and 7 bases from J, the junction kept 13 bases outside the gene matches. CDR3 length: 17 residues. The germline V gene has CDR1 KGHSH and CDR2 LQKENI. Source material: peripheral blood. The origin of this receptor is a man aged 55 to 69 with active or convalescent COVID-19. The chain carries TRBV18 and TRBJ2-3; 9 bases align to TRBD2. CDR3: CASSPISIAGAVHTQYF. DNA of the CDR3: TGTGCCAGCTCACCAATCTCGATAGCGGGGGCAGTCCATACGCAGTATTTT.